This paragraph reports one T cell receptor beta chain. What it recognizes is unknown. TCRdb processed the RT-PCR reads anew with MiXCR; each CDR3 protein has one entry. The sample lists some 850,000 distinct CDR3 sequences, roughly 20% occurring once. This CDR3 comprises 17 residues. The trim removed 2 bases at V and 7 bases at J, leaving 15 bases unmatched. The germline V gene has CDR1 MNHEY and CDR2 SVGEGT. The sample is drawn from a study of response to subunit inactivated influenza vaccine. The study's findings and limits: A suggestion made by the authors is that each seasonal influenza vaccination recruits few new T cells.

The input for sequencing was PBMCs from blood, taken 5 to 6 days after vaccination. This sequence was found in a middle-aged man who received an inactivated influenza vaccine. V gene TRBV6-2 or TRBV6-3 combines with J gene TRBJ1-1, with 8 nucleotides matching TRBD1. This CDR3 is CASSYLRQGRTQDEAFF. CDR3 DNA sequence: TGTGCCAGCAGTTACCTTCGACAGGGGAGGACGCAGGATGAAGCTTTCTTT.